One TCR beta chain is described in this entry. No antigen is known for it. Germline V gives CDR1 PRHDT, CDR2 FYEKMQ (reference sequence). The CDR3 is 14 residues long. The data belong to a study of T cells expressing NK-cell markers. Study-level points and caveats: Among several donors, these clonotypes also ranked first in the CD3+CD56-NKG2C+ fraction.

In generating TCR beta cDNA, 5'RACE template switching with UMIs was used. TCRdb reanalyzed the 5' RACE reads and collapses them to one entry per CDR3 protein, without DNA. The sample includes 400,000 to 450,000 distinct CDR3 sequences. Sequencing was performed on blood T cells: a sorted CD56 or NKG2C T cell subset, CD4+ or CD8+ T cells, or bulk PBMC T cells (not recorded which). The TCR comes from a woman between 18 and 75 years old in good health. The V call is TRBV13, the J call TRBJ2-1. The CDR3 sequence is CASSFILRSGEQFF.